The rows below give T cell receptor beta chains drawn from one sample of a study of T cell responses to AZD1222 COVID-19 vaccine. TCRdb's copy holds only in-frame clones and misses some; the assay was immunoSEQ multiplex PCR. The data contain under 150,000 clones, around 90% of them singletons. The sample in question was peripheral blood, obtained on day 0 of AZD1222 vaccination. The receptors come from an adult in good health. Both conserved end residues are part of each CDR3. The order of the fields is D gene, J gene, clone size, V gene, CDR3 DNA, CDR3 protein. The D gene is left open where the match is weak. Clone size is given for some rows only: seen once, a few or many times, or a class if the clone is expanded.

>TRBD1|TRBJ2-5|-|TRBV24-1
TGTGCCACCAGTGATCCGGGACAGGGGGGAGAGACCCAGTACTTC
CATSDPGQGGETQYF
>TRBD2|TRBJ2-3|-|TRBV30
TGTGCCCGTCCTAGCGGAATCACAGATACGCAGTATTTT
CARPSGITDTQYF
>TRBD1|TRBJ2-7|-|TRBV9
TGTGCCAGCAGCGTACAGGGGGTCCCTTACGAGCAGTACTTC
CASSVQGVPYEQYF
>-|TRBJ1-2|-|TRBV12-3/TRBV12-4
TGTGCCAGCAGTTCCGTCCCAACAGCCGGCTACACCTTC
CASSSVPTAGYTF
>-|TRBJ1-1|once|TRBV28
TGTGCCAGCAGTTTGCAGGTGGGGACTGAAGCTTTCTTT
CASSLQVGTEAFF
>TRBD1|TRBJ1-1|once|TRBV7-6
TGTGCCAGCAGCTTAGCCCAGGGGGCGGGCACTGAAGCTTTCTTT
CASSLAQGAGTEAFF
>-|TRBJ2-1|once|TRBV6-2/TRBV6-3
TGTGCCAGCAGTTACTCCAGGCCGGGTTTCGCGCAGTTCTTC
CASSYSRPGFAQFF
>-|TRBJ2-2|-|TRBV7-3
TGTGCCACCTCCCCGGGGGGGACAGGTCTTTATACCGGGGAGCTGTTTTTT
CATSPGGTGLYTGELFF
>-|TRBJ1-2|-|TRBV6-5
TGTGCCAGCAGTTACGAGGGGTGGGATGGCTACACCTTC
CASSYEGWDGYTF
>-|TRBJ1-1|-|TRBV5-4
TGTGCCAGCAGCTTGGCCGGTCCGGGGGGATACACTGAAGCTTTCTTT
CASSLAGPGGYTEAFF
>-|TRBJ1-6|once|TRBV30
TGTGCCTGGAGTGTAACGGTGGCCTCACCCCTCCACTTT
CAWSVTVASPLHF
>-|TRBJ1-4|-|TRBV5-1
TGCGCCAGCAGCTTGGGCTGGCCCTCCCTCAATGAAAAACTGTTTTTT
CASSLGWPSLNEKLFF
>TRBD1|TRBJ2-3|-|TRBV19
TGTGCCAGTAGGGACAGGTCGTACACAGATACGCAGTATTTT
CASRDRSYTDTQYF
>-|TRBJ1-3|-|TRBV7-9
TGTGCCAGCAGCCGTAGTGCGGGTGGCGGAAACACCATATATTTT
CASSRSAGGGNTIYF
>-|TRBJ1-5|-|TRBV5-1
TGCGCCAGCAGCACACAGGGTGGCAATCAGCCCCAGCATTTT
CASSTQGGNQPQHF
>-|TRBJ1-6|-|TRBV28
TGTGCCAGCAGCTGGGCGACAGCTCATAATTCACCCCTCCACTTT
CASSWATAHNSPLHF
>-|TRBJ2-3|once|TRBV12-3/TRBV12-4
TGTGCCAGCAGTTTGTGGGAAGATACGCAGTATTTT
CASSLWEDTQYF
>-|TRBJ2-7|-|TRBV11-2
TGTGCCAGCAGCTTACAGCCCTACGAGCAGTACTTC
CASSLQPYEQYF
>-|TRBJ1-1|-|TRBV18
TGTGCCAGCTCACCGGGGCAGACCGCCTTATCTGAAGCTTTCTTT
CASSPGQTALSEAFF
>TRBD2|TRBJ2-1|-|TRBV25-1
TGTGCCAGCAGTGAATCGATTCGGGAGGCGTCCTACAATGAGCAGTTCTTC
CASSESIREASYNEQFF
>-|TRBJ1-1|-|TRBV21-1
TGTGCCAGCAGCAAAGTGAGGGCCAAGAACACTGAAGCTTTCTTT
CASSKVRAKNTEAFF
>-|TRBJ2-1|-|TRBV19
TGTGCCAGTAGTACTTCGGGGGCTGAAGAGCAGTTCTTC
CASSTSGAEEQFF
>-|TRBJ1-4|once|TRBV28
TGTGCCAGCAGTTTACGGAGGGGCCGAAATGAAAAACTGTTTTTT
CASSLRRGRNEKLFF
>TRBD2|TRBJ2-1|-|TRBV2
TGTGCCAGCTTAGCGGGGCTGACTTACAATGAGCAGTTCTTC
CASLAGLTYNEQFF
>TRBD2|TRBJ2-1|-|TRBV27
TGTGCCAGACGACCGGGACTAGCGGGAGTTCTCTCCAATGAGCAGTTCTTC
CARRPGLAGVLSNEQFF
>TRBD1|TRBJ1-2|-|TRBV28
TGTGCCGGACAGGGGGACGACTATGGCTACACCTTC
CAGQGDDYGYTF
>TRBD2|TRBJ2-1|-|TRBV14
TGTGCCAGCAGCCAAGTTGCGGGAGCCAACAATGAGCAGTTCTTC
CASSQVAGANNEQFF
>-|TRBJ2-3|-|TRBV14
TGTGCCAGCAGCCAACTTGGTGGTCTCGGCACAGATACGCAGTATTTT
CASSQLGGLGTDTQYF
>-|TRBJ2-5|-|TRBV4-3
TGCGCCAGCAGCCAAGATCGGGGGTTAGAGACCCAGTACTTC
CASSQDRGLETQYF
>TRBD2|TRBJ2-5|-|TRBV7-3
TGTGCCAGCGAACTAGCGGGAGGGCCTGAGACCCAGTACTTC
CASELAGGPETQYF
>TRBD1|TRBJ2-2|-|TRBV6-5
TGTGCCAGCAGTCCGACAGGGCCCGGGGAGCTGTTTTTT
CASSPTGPGELFF
>-|TRBJ1-4|-|TRBV7-4
TGTGCCAGCAGCTTTACGGCGGATGGGGAAAAACTGTTTTTT
CASSFTADGEKLFF
>-|TRBJ1-6|-|TRBV5-4
TGTGCCAGCAGCTCCCAGGACAGTGGGAATTCACCCCTCCACTTT
CASSSQDSGNSPLHF
>-|TRBJ2-7|-|TRBV27
TGTGCCAGCAGTTGGGGGGGGGCGGGAGAGCAGTACTTC
CASSWGGAGEQYF
>-|TRBJ2-3|-|TRBV7-2
TGTGCCAGCAGCTTAGCAGCGTACAGCACAGATACGCAGTATTTT
CASSLAAYSTDTQYF
>-|TRBJ2-2|-|TRBV20-1
TGCAGTGCTAGTCGAACTAACACCGGGGAGCTGTTTTTT
CSASRTNTGELFF
>TRBD1|TRBJ2-7|-|TRBV19
TGTGCCAGTAGGCCAGGGGGCGGAACCTACGAGCAGTACTTC
CASRPGGGTYEQYF
>TRBD1|TRBJ1-6|-|TRBV3-1/TRBV3-2
TGTGCCAGCAGCCCGCCGGGACAGGGGCATAATTCACCCCTCCACTTT
CASSPPGQGHNSPLHF
>-|TRBJ1-2|-|TRBV11-2
TGTGCCAGCGGCCGAACGGGGGACGGCTACACCTTC
CASGRTGDGYTF